A selection of T cell receptor beta chains follows, all from one sample in a study of T cells in Graves' hyperthyroidism and ophthalmopathy. TCRdb reprocessed the multiplex PCR reads with MiXCR, giving one entry per CDR3 protein. Of roughly 300,000 distinct CDR3 sequences listed, over 15% were seen once; the top ten hold approximately 49%. What was sequenced was blood. Source of these receptors: a woman in her fifties or sixties with Graves' hyperthyroidism. CDR3s include the opening cysteine and the closing phenylalanine or tryptophan. The order of the fields is J gene, V gene, CDR3 protein.

>TRBJ2-2|TRBV7-9
CASSLAPPRYDRRDTGELFF
>TRBJ2-2|TRBV12-3/TRBV12-4
CASSPWTGGTNTGELFF
>TRBJ1-4|TRBV18
CASSSQAYRVTTNEKLFF
>TRBJ1-6|TRBV6-1
CASRIKGGKDNSPLHF
>TRBJ2-5|TRBV5-1
CASSLVGGGQETQYF
>TRBJ2-1|TRBV30
CAWIGGGPSRSYNEQFF
>TRBJ1-2|TRBV12-3/TRBV12-4
CASSPEGGLDGYTF
>TRBJ2-7|TRBV4-1
CASSQALGIGLYEQYF
>TRBJ1-5|TRBV20-1
CSATRDRNQPQHF
>TRBJ2-2|TRBV24-1
CATSDPRLGNTGELFF
>TRBJ2-6|TRBV7-2
CASSLVSPGSSGANVLTF
>TRBJ2-2|TRBV6-2/TRBV6-3
CASNPGLYTGELFF
>TRBJ2-5|TRBV10-3
CAARIGGGQETQYF
>TRBJ2-3|TRBV20-1
CSASFHRPNPGRSTDTQYF
>TRBJ2-1|TRBV6-1
CASRGQGGLGGLIYEQFF
>TRBJ2-1|TRBV5-1
CASSDNRDSYNEQFF
>TRBJ2-1|TRBV12-3/TRBV12-4
CASTQHRAYNEQFF
>TRBJ2-7|TRBV5-1
CASSEPDRVPGEQYF
>TRBJ2-5|TRBV7-2
CASSLTNWGRETQYF
>TRBJ1-6|TRBV12-3/TRBV12-4
CASSLEGGGYNSPLHF
>TRBJ2-1|TRBV4-1
CASSQEGGGFSNEQFF
>TRBJ2-7|TRBV29-1
CSVDGTSGYEQYF
>TRBJ2-1|TRBV24-1
CATSDSQARDYNEQFF
>TRBJ1-5|TRBV2
CASKPGGLSNQPQHF
>TRBJ2-7|TRBV5-1
CASSPGLAHEQYF
>TRBJ2-1|TRBV5-1
CASSLVGGDSGNEQFF
>TRBJ2-3|TRBV9
CASSVVGSTDTQYF
>TRBJ1-2|TRBV28
CASSSTTGPSYGYTF
>TRBJ2-6|TRBV3-1
CASSLRWAGGAGGANVLTF
>TRBJ1-5|TRBV6-1
CASSADSDQPQHF
>TRBJ1-2|TRBV5-4
CASSLSTGPGYTF
>TRBJ1-3|TRBV12-3/TRBV12-4
CASTGATELNSGNTIYF
>TRBJ2-3|TRBV4-1
CASSQFAGGPADTQYF
>TRBJ2-7|TRBV27
CASSFRPGPYEQYF
>TRBJ2-7|TRBV5-1
CASSPKEGGTNEQYF
>TRBJ2-1|TRBV12-3/TRBV12-4
CASSLTGTSSYNEQFF
>TRBJ2-3|TRBV5-1
CASSGGLFTDTQYF
>TRBJ2-5|TRBV4-1
CASSHYLVLGTEETQYF
>TRBJ1-2|TRBV18
CASSPDSSGYTF
>TRBJ2-1|TRBV18
CASSPGPAGGPNEQFF
>TRBJ1-3|TRBV9
CATSDRISGNTIYF
>TRBJ1-5|TRBV3-1
CASSRGFAQGQPQHF